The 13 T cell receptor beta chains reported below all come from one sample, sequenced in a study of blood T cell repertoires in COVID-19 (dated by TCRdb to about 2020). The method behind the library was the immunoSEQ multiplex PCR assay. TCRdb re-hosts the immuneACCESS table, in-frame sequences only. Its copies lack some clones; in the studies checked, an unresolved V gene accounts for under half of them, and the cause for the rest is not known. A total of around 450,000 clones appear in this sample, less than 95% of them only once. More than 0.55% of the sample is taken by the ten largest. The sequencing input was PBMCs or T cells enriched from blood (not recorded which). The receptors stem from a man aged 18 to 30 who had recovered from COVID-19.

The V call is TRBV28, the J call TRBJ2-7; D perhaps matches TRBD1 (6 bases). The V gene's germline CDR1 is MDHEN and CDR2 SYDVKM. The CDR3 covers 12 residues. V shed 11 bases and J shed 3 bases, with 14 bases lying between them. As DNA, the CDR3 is TGTGCCGTCCGGGACACGAACTACGAGCAGTACTTC. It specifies CAVRDTNYEQYF.

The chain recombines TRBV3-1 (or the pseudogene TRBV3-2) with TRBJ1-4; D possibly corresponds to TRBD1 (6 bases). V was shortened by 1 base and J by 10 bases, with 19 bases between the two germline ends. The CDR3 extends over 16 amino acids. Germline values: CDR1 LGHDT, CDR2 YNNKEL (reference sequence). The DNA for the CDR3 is TGTGCCAGCAGCCAAGCTCCCCGGGGGGGCCCTGGAAAACTGTTTTTT. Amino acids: CASSQAPRGGPGKLFF.

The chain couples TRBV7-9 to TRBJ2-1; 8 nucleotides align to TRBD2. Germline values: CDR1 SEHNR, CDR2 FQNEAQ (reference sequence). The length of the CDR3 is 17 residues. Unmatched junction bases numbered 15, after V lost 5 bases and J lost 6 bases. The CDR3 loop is CASSREAGAGLGNEQFF. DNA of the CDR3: TGTGCCAGCAGCCGTGAAGCGGGGGCGGGGCTTGGCAATGAGCAGTTCTTC.

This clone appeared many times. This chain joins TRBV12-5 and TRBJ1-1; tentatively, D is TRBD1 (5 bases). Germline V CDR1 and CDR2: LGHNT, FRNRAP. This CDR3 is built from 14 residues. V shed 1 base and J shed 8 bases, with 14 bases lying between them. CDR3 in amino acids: CASGLGSGFGEAFF. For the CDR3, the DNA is TGTGCTAGTGGTTTGGGGTCAGGGTTCGGAGAAGCTTTCTTT.

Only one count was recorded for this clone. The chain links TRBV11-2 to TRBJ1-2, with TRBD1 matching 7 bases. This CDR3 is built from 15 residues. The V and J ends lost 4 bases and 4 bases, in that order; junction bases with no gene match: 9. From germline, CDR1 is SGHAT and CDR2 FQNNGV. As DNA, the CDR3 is TGTGCCAGCAGCTACACCGGGACAGTCATCTATGGCTACACCTTC. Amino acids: CASSYTGTVIYGYTF.

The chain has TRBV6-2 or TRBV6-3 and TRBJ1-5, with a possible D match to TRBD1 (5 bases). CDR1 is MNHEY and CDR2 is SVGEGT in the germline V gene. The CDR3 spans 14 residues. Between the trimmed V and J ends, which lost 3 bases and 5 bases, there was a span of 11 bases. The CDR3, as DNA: TGTGCCAGCAGTTATCCGGCAGGGTATCAGCCCCAGCATTTT. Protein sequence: CASSYPAGYQPQHF.

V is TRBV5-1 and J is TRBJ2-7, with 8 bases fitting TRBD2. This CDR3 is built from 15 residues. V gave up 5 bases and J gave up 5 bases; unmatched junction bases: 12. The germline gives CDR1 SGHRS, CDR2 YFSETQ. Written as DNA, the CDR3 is TGCGCCAGCAGTTTAGCGGGACTCATGAGCGACGAGCAGTACTTC. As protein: CASSLAGLMSDEQYF. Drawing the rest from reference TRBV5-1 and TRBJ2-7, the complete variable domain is KAGVTQTPRYLIKTRGQQVTLSCSPISGHRSVSWYQQTPGQGLQFLFEYFSETQRNKGNFPGRFSGRQFSNSRSEMNVSTLELGDSALYLCASSLAGLMSDEQYFGPGTRLTVT.

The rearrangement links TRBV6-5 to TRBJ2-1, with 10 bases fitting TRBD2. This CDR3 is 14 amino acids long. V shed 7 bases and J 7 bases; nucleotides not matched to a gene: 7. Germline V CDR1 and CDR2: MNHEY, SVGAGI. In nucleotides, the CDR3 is TGTGCCAGCACTAGCGGGAGATTAGGGAATGAGCAGTTCTTC. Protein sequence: CASTSGRLGNEQFF.

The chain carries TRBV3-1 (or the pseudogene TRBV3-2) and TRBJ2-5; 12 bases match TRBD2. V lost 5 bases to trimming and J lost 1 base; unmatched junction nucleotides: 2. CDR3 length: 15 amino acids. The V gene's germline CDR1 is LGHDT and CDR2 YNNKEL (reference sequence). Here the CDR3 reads CASSSTSGSQETQYF. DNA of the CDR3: TGTGCCAGCAGCTCGACTAGCGGGAGCCAAGAGACCCAGTACTTC.

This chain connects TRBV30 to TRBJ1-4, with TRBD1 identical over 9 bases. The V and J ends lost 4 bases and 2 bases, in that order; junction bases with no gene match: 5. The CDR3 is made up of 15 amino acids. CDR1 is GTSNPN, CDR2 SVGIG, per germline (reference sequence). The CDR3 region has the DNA TGTGCCTGGACCGCAGGGACAGGGACTAATGAAAAACTGTTTTTT. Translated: CAWTAGTGTNEKLFF. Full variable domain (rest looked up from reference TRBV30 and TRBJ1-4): SQTIHQWPATLVQPVGSPLSLECTVEGTSNPNLYWYRQAAGRGLQLLFYSVGIGQISSEVPQNLSASRPQDRQFILSSKKLLLSDSGFYLCAWTAGTGTNEKLFFGSGTQLSVL.

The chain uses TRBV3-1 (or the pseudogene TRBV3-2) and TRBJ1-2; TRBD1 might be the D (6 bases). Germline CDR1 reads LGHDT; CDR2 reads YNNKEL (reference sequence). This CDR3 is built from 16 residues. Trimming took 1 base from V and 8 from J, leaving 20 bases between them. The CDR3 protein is CASSQGRGLFEGGYTF. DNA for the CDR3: TGTGCCAGCAGCCAAGGGCGGGGGCTTTTCGAGGGAGGCTACACCTTC.

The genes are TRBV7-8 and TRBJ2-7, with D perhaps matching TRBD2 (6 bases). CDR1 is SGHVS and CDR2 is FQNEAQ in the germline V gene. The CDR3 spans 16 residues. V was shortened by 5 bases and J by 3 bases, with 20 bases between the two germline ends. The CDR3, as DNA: TGTGCCAGCAGCCTCCCGCGGGGCGGGATAAACTACGAGCAGTACTTC. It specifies CASSLPRGGINYEQYF.

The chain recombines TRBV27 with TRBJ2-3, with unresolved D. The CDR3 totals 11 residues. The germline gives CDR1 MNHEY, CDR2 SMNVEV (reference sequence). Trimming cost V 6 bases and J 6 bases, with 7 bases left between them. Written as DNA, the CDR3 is TGTGCCAGCAGCACCGAGGATACGCAGTATTTT. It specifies CASSTEDTQYF.